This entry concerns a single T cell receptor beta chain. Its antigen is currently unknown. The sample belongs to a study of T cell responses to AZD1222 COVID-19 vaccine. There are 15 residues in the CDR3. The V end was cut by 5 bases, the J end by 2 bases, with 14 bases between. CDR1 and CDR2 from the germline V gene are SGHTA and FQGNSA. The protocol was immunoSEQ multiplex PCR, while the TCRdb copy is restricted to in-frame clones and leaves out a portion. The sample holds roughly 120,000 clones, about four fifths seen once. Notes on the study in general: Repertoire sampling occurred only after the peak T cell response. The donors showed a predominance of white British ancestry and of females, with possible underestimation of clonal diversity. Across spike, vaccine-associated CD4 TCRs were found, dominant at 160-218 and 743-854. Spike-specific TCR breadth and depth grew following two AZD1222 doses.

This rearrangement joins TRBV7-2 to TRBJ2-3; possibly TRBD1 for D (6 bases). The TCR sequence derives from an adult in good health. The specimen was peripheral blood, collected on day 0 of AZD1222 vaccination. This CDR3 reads CASSKDRPLTDTQYF. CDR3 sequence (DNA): TGTGCCAGCAGCAAGGACAGACCGCTCACAGATACGCAGTATTTT.